What follows are 26 T cell receptor beta chains derived from one specimen sequenced in a study of cytomegalovirus exposure and HLA in healthy donors. 13 Jbeta primers and 60 Vbeta primers were used for the PCR. Repertoires were generated with immunoSEQ multiplex PCR, while TCRdb's copy carries only in-frame clones and drops some. The repertoire holds approximately 100,000 clones, with roughly 80% as singletons. The sequencing input was PBMCs. These receptors were collected from a man aged 45 to 65 in good health and CMV-seronegative.

This clone was seen more than once but under ten times. V and J are TRBV5-6 and TRBJ1-1, with 7 bases fitting TRBD1. Germline trimming cut 4 bases from V and 6 bases from J; bases unmatched to any gene: 6. The CDR3 has 13 residues. Germline CDR1 SGHDT, CDR2 YYEEEE. The CDR3: CASSQDRFAEAFF. The CDR3 DNA sequence: TGTGCCAGCAGCCAGGACAGGTTTGCTGAAGCTTTCTTT. Supplemented by reference TRBV5-6 and TRBJ1-1, the full variable domain reads DAGVTQSPTHLIKTRGQQVTLRCSPKSGHDTVSWYQQALGQGPQFIFQYYEEEERQRGNFPDRFSGHQFPNYSSELNVNALLLGDSALYLCASSQDRFAEAFFGQGTRLTVV.

The chain combines TRBV7-2 with TRBJ1-6; D possibly corresponds to TRBD1 (6 bases). V was shortened by 7 bases and J by 6 bases, with 16 bases between the two germline ends. The germline gives CDR1 SGHTA, CDR2 FQGNSA. This CDR3 is built from 15 residues. The CDR3 protein is CASNPTGWSNSPLHF. The CDR3 DNA is TGTGCCAGCAACCCGACAGGCTGGTCTAATTCACCCCTCCACTTT.

The J gene is TRBJ1-1, the V gene TRBV5-1, with a possible D match to TRBD1 (5 bases). The CDR3 spans 15 residues. Germline-derived CDR1 and CDR2 are SGHRS and YFSETQ. V lost 4 bases and J 3 bases, leaving 16 bases between the germline ends. The CDR3 here is CASSREPGADTEAFF. In nucleotides, the CDR3 is TGCGCCAGCAGCCGTGAGCCTGGGGCGGACACTGAAGCTTTCTTT.

The chain couples TRBV2 to TRBJ2-5; TRBD1 is a possible D gene (5 bases). This CDR3 has 13 residues. In germline, CDR1 is SNHLY, CDR2 FYNNEI. V lost 7 bases to trimming and J lost 1 base, with 10 bases between them. The CDR3 DNA is TGTGCCAGCAATCTGGACACCCAAGAGACCCAGTACTTC. Translation: CASNLDTQETQYF.

CDR3 DNA: TGTGCCAGTAGCTCGTCGGTCCCGGGGACAGGGCTATATGGCTACACCTTC. It specifies CASSSSVPGTGLYGYTF. This chain joins TRBV19 and TRBJ1-2; 9 nucleotides line up with TRBD1. Trimming at V came to 6 bases and at J to 5 bases, leaving 16 bases not matched to a gene. This CDR3 is 17 amino acids long. Germline lookup yields CDR1 LNHDA and CDR2 SQIVND (reference sequence).

The chain couples TRBV9 to TRBJ1-6, with 7 bases lining up with TRBD1. J gave up 9 bases and V 3 bases, and 9 bases lay outside the gene matches. The CDR3 totals 15 residues. Germline lookup yields CDR1 SGDLS and CDR2 YYNGEE. Written as DNA, the CDR3 is TGTGCCAGCAGCGGGACGACAGGGTCGGGTTCACCCCTCCACTTT. Its protein product is CASSGTTGSGSPLHF.

The chain combines TRBV18 with TRBJ1-4; tentative D call: TRBD1 (5 bases). Between the trimmed V and J ends, which lost 6 bases and 4 bases, there was a span of 18 bases. This CDR3 contains 16 residues. The germline V gene encodes CDR1 KGHSH and CDR2 LQKENI. Here the CDR3 reads CASSPNQAGGNEKLFF. CDR3 DNA sequence: TGTGCCAGCTCTCCCAACCAGGCGGGGGGTAATGAAAAACTGTTTTTT.

The V and J genes are TRBV10-1 and TRBJ1-3; perhaps TRBD1 as D (5 bases). The CDR3 spans 15 residues. Germline V gene data show CDR1 as WNHNN and CDR2 as SYGVQD (reference sequence). The ends were cut back, 0 bases at V and 4 bases at J, with 10 bases in the middle. CDR3 in DNA: TGCGCCAGCAGTGAGTCGGGGCCGCCCGGAAACACCATATATTTT. It specifies CASSESGPPGNTIYF.

This clone was observed a handful of times. This chain links TRBV19 with TRBJ1-2; the D is unclear. Trimming left V 1 base short and J 0 bases short, with 15 bases between. The length of the CDR3 is 17 residues. CDR1 and CDR2 (germline): LNHDA, SQIVND (reference sequence). The CDR3 reads CASSIAPGGFSNYGYTF. CDR3 nucleotides: TGTGCCAGTAGTATAGCCCCCGGAGGGTTCTCTAACTATGGCTACACCTTC. The full variable domain, rest sourced from reference TRBV19 and TRBJ1-2, is DGGITQSPKYLFRKEGQNVTLSCEQNLNHDAMYWYRQDPGQGLRLIYYSQIVNDFQKGDIAEGYSVSREKKESFPLTVTSAQKNPTAFYLCASSIAPGGFSNYGYTFGSGTRLTVV.

V gene TRBV11-2 combines with J gene TRBJ2-3, with 11 bases matching TRBD2. Trimming removed 5 bases from V and 0 bases from J; junction bases left unmatched: 10. This CDR3 is built from 18 residues. Per the germline V gene, CDR1 is SGHAT and CDR2 is FQNNGV. The CDR3 sequence is CASSKGSSGGLSTDTQYF. CDR3 coding DNA: TGTGCCAGCAGCAAGGGGTCTAGCGGGGGGCTTAGCACAGATACGCAGTATTTT.

This chain joins TRBV19 and TRBJ2-3; 8 bases line up with TRBD1. V lost 8 bases to trimming and J lost 3 bases; unmatched junction nucleotides: 4. The CDR3 totals 13 residues. Germline loops: CDR1 LNHDA, CDR2 SQIVND (reference sequence). The chain's CDR3 is CASSGGFTDTQYF. For the CDR3, the DNA is TGTGCCAGTTCAGGGGGCTTTACAGATACGCAGTATTTT.

This sequence joins TRBV6-6 and TRBJ2-7, with D perhaps TRBD1 (6 bases). Deletions cut 0 bases from V and 2 bases from J, with 14 bases between. The germline gives CDR1 MNHNY, CDR2 SVGAGI (reference sequence). This CDR3 comprises 16 residues. The chain's CDR3 is CASSYSGQGKPYEQYF. CDR3 coding DNA: TGTGCCAGCAGTTACTCTGGGCAGGGGAAGCCCTACGAGCAGTACTTC.

The sample holds one count of this clone. This chain joins TRBV27 and TRBJ2-5; D is perhaps TRBD2 (5 bases). CDR1 and CDR2 from the germline V gene are MNHEY and SMNVEV (reference sequence). Trimming cost V 5 bases and J 5 bases, with 12 bases left between them. This CDR3 has 13 amino acids. The CDR3 sequence: CASSPTNLETQYF. CDR3 DNA: TGTGCCAGCAGTCCGACTAATCTTGAGACCCAGTACTTC.

The V call is TRBV2, the J call TRBJ2-5, with no clear D. The CDR3 has 13 residues. The ends were cut back, 5 bases at V and 0 bases at J, with 7 bases in the middle. Looked up from germline, CDR1 is SNHLY and CDR2 is FYNNEI. DNA of the CDR3: TGTGCCAGCAGTAGCGAGTACCAAGAGACCCAGTACTTC. Protein: CASSSEYQETQYF.

The chain uses TRBV4-1 and TRBJ2-4; TRBD2 matches at 12 bases. The CDR3 consists of 16 residues. Unmatched junction bases numbered 1, after V lost 2 bases and J lost 2 bases. CDR1 is MGHRA and CDR2 is YSYEKL in the germline V gene. CDR3 amino acids: CASSQTSGGTKNIQYF. CDR3 DNA: TGCGCCAGCAGCCAAACTAGCGGGGGGACCAAAAACATTCAGTACTTC.

The chain recombines TRBV7-2 with TRBJ2-2; 8 bases fit TRBD2. Trimming at V came to 4 bases and at J to 5 bases, leaving 12 bases not matched to a gene. The germline V gene has CDR1 SGHTA and CDR2 FQGNSA. The CDR3 sequence is 17 residues long. The CDR3 region has the DNA TGTGCCAGCAGCTCCGTCCCGGCGGGGGGTTCAACCGGGGAGCTGTTTTTT. The encoded protein is CASSSVPAGGSTGELFF.

V usage is TRBV7-6 and J usage is TRBJ1-4; D remains unclear. The CDR3 extends over 14 amino acids. V was cut by 2 bases and J by 4 bases, with 8 bases left in between. Germline lookup yields CDR1 SGHVS and CDR2 FNYEAQ. In DNA, the CDR3 is TGTGCCAGCAGCTTATTAGGCGGTAATGAAAAACTGTTTTTT. Translation gives CASSLLGGNEKLFF.

The chain joins TRBV10-3 to TRBJ1-1; perhaps TRBD1 as D (6 bases). Trimming left V 3 bases short and J 11 bases short, with 22 bases between. CDR3 length: 15 amino acids. The germline CDR1 and CDR2 sequences are ENHRY and SYGVKD. In DNA form, the CDR3 reads TGTGCCATCAGTGACTCGGGGGGGCGACAGATCGGTGCTTTCTTT. Translating gives CAISDSGGRQIGAFF.

Points on this clone: The junction does not match germline at one end; this may be a read error. The chain employs TRBV7-9 and TRBJ1-2; D perhaps matches TRBD1 (5 bases). The CDR3 covers 15 residues. Germline-derived CDR1 and CDR2 are SEHNR and FQNEAQ (reference sequence). The chain's CDR3 is CSSSLADTGGYGYTF. In DNA form, the CDR3 reads TGTTCCAGCAGCTTAGCGGACACGGGGGGGTATGGCTACACCTTC.

The chain recombines TRBV7-9 with TRBJ2-1; tentatively, D is TRBD1 (5 bases). Between the trimmed V and J ends, which lost 5 bases and 5 bases, there was a span of 16 bases. The length of the CDR3 is 15 residues. Germline V gene lookup returns CDR1 SEHNR and CDR2 FQNEAQ (reference sequence). The CDR3 DNA follows: TGTGCCAGCAGCAGACCCGACAGACGTAACAATGAGCAGTTCTTC. The encoded protein is CASSRPDRRNNEQFF.

This chain links TRBV6-5 with TRBJ2-2; the D gene is possibly TRBD1 (5 bases). Trimming removed 7 bases at V and 2 bases at J, with 11 bases between. Germline V gene lookup returns CDR1 MNHEY and CDR2 SVGAGI. The CDR3 totals 14 residues. CDR3 region: CASTDTPNTGELFF. DNA of the CDR3: TGTGCCAGCACGGACACCCCAAACACCGGGGAGCTGTTTTTT.

The chain uses TRBV18 and TRBJ1-2; TRBD1 is a possible D gene (5 bases). This CDR3 has 14 amino acids. V lost 3 bases to trimming and J lost 4 bases, with 12 bases between them. Per the germline V gene, CDR1 is KGHSH and CDR2 is LQKENI. The CDR3 region is CASSPEQVSYGYTF. The CDR3 DNA reads TGTGCCAGCTCACCTGAACAGGTCAGCTATGGCTACACCTTC.

The chain employs TRBV6-6 and TRBJ1-1; D is ambiguous. The CDR3 sequence is 14 residues long. Germline V gene data show CDR1 as MNHNY and CDR2 as SVGAGI (reference sequence). V was pared by 0 bases and J by 0 bases, with 5 bases between. The CDR3 DNA sequence: TGTGCCAGCAGTTACTCGGCCCTGAACACTGAAGCTTTCTTT. It specifies CASSYSALNTEAFF.

V usage is TRBV6-5 and J usage is TRBJ1-4; 8 bases agree with TRBD1. The junction had 4 bases not matched to a gene; V was cut back by 2 bases and J by 5 bases. This CDR3 has 15 amino acids. Germline V CDR1 and CDR2: MNHEY, SVGAGI. The CDR3 sequence: CASSYEAGGNEKLFF. The CDR3 region has the DNA TGTGCCAGCAGTTACGAGGCAGGGGGCAATGAAAAACTGTTTTTT.

The chain carries TRBV19 and TRBJ1-5, with 7 bases matching TRBD1. V was clipped by 6 bases and J by 5 bases; unmatched bases: 4. CDR1 and CDR2 from the germline V gene are LNHDA and SQIVND (reference sequence). There are 13 residues in the CDR3. The CDR3 DNA follows: TGTGCCAGTAGGGGACAGAGGGATCAGCCCCAGCATTTT. Residues: CASRGQRDQPQHF.

This chain's CDR3 is CASSQDTDEAFF. CDR3 nucleotides: TGTGCCAGCAGCCAAGACACGGATGAAGCTTTCTTT. This chain uses TRBV16 with TRBJ1-1; D unclear. The CDR3 totals 12 residues. Germline values: CDR1 KGHSY, CDR2 FQNENV. Trimming took off 2 bases at V and 7 bases at J, with 8 bases between the two ends.